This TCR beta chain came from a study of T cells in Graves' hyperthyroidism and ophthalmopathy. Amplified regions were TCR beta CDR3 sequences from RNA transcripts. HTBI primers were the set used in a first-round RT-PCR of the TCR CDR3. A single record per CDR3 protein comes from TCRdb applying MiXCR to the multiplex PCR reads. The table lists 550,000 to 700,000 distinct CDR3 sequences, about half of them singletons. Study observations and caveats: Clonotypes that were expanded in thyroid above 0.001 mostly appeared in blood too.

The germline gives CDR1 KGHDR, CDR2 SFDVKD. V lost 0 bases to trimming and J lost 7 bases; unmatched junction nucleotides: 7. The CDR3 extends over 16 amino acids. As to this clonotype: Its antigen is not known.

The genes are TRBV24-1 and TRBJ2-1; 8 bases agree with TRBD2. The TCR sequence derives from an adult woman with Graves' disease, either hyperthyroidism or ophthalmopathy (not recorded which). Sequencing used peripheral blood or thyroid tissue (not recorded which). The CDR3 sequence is CATSDLTSGVGNEQFF. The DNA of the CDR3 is TGTGCCACCAGTGATTTGACTAGCGGAGTAGGTAATGAGCAGTTCTTC.